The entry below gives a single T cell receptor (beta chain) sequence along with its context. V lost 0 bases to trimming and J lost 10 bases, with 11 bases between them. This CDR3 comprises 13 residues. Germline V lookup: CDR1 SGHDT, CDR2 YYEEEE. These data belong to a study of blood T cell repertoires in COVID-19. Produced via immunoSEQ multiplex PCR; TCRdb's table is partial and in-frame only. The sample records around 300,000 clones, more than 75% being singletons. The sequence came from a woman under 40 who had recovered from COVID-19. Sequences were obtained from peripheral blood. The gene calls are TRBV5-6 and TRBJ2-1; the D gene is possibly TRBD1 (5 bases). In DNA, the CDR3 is TGTGCCAGCAGCTTGGCCAGGGTCAGGGAGCAGTTCTTC. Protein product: CASSLARVREQFF.